The source of this T cell receptor (beta chain) is a study of blood T cell repertoires in COVID-19. On the study more broadly: Material from acute and convalescent COVID-19 was sourced from the United States, Italy and Spain. PBMCs, B-cell-depleted T cells, or T cells were the source of the cDNA or gDNA that made up the material.

Cohort assignment relied on participant-reported clinical history. Trimming at V came to 5 bases and at J to 4 bases, leaving 6 bases not matched to a gene. CDR1 and CDR2 from the germline V gene are SEHNR and FQNEAQ (reference sequence). This CDR3 contains 16 residues. As handled by the study authors: Estimation of nucleated cell counts was performed using reference gene primer amplification. TCRdb's copy holds only in-frame clones and misses some; the assay was immunoSEQ multiplex PCR. V and J calls plus clone size are reproduced from that table; the DNA served to infer D and trimming. In the table there are 250,000 or so clones, 75% to 90% of which are singletons.

The sequencing sample was made of PBMCs or T cells enriched from blood (not recorded which). This clonotype originated in a woman aged 45 to 65 who had recovered from COVID-19. The chain links TRBV7-9 to TRBJ2-3, with TRBD2 matching over 13 bases. This CDR3 reads CASSLGLAGVSDTQYF. CDR3 sequence (DNA): TGTGCCAGCAGCCTCGGACTAGCGGGAGTCTCAGATACGCAGTATTTT.